These T cell receptor beta chains were read from a single sample in a study of OX40 agonist ivuxolimab in advanced cancers. Sequencing used immunoSEQ multiplex PCR; TCRdb keeps in-frame clones, though not all of them. The data hold 75,000 to 90,000 clones, with 91% observed a single time. This specimen was CD4+ or CD8+ T cells sorted from blood, taken in a trial of the OX40 agonist ivuxolimab. The receptor source for this set is an adult with an advanced solid tumor such as melanoma, head and neck, liver or kidney cancer. The CDR3 runs from the conserved cysteine through the conserved F or W. A D gene is named only where the DNA matches it firmly. Clone sizes are given selectively: once, few, many, or a class where the clone is expanded.

j_gene,d_gene,abundance,v_gene,CDR3aa,CDR3nt
TRBJ2-3,TRBD2,-,TRBV28,CALKRGPITDTQYF,TGTGCCCTAAAGCGGGGCCCGATCACAGATACGCAGTATTTT
TRBJ1-2,-,-,TRBV5-1,CASSLNWGINYGYTF,TGCGCCAGCAGCTTGAATTGGGGAATCAACTATGGCTACACCTTC
TRBJ2-1,-,once,TRBV7-3,CASSPQTEVGHNEQFF,TGTGCCAGCAGCCCACAAACGGAGGTGGGCCACAATGAGCAGTTCTTC
TRBJ2-5,-,-,TRBV11-1,CASSSTSETQYF,TGTGCCAGCAGCTCGACTTCGGAGACCCAGTACTTC
TRBJ1-6,-,-,TRBV28,CASSHGDSPLHF,TGTGCCAGCAGTCACGGAGATTCACCCCTCCACTTT
TRBJ2-5,-,-,TRBV11-2,CASSLVETQYF,TGTGCCAGCAGCTTAGTGGAGACCCAGTACTTC
TRBJ2-5,-,-,TRBV14,CASSPRRETQYF,TGTGCCAGCAGCCCGCGGAGGGAGACCCAGTACTTC
TRBJ1-3,-,-,TRBV28,CASHSDEWNSGNTIYF,TGTGCCAGCCACTCGGACGAATGGAACTCTGGAAACACCATATATTTT
TRBJ1-2,-,once,TRBV6-5,CASSYTTAGFGYGYTF,TGTGCCAGCAGTTACACTACGGCCGGGTTCGGATATGGCTACACCTTC
TRBJ1-5,-,-,TRBV4-1,CASSQRLRGQPQHF,TGCGCCAGCAGCCAAAGGCTCCGTGGCCAGCCCCAGCATTTT
TRBJ1-1,TRBD1,-,TRBV19,CASNWGTGGTEAFF,TGTGCCAGTAATTGGGGGACAGGGGGAACTGAAGCTTTCTTT
TRBJ1-1,-,few,TRBV30,CAWSVHEAFF,TGTGCCTGGAGTGTGCATGAAGCTTTCTTT
TRBJ2-1,-,-,TRBV4-2,CASSQEVFSAIHNEQFF,TGTGCCAGCAGCCAAGAAGTTTTTTCGGCGATTCACAATGAGCAGTTCTTC
TRBJ2-5,TRBD1,-,TRBV7-9,CASSHRDSHPQETQYF,TGTGCCAGCAGCCACCGGGACAGCCACCCCCAAGAGACCCAGTACTTC
TRBJ2-7,-,-,TRBV28,CASSLFGLHSAHEQYF,TGTGCCAGCAGTTTATTTGGCCTCCACAGCGCCCACGAGCAGTACTTC
TRBJ1-2,TRBD1,-,TRBV30,CAWTWTGEGYTF,TGTGCCTGGACCTGGACAGGGGAGGGCTACACCTTC
TRBJ1-5,TRBD1,-,TRBV19,CASSIPQGAQPQHF,TGTGCCAGTAGTATACCACAGGGGGCCCAGCCCCAGCATTTT
TRBJ2-1,-,-,TRBV6-1,CASSGLRGPNFNEQFF,TGTGCCAGCAGTGGGTTAAGGGGTCCGAACTTCAATGAGCAGTTCTTC
TRBJ1-2,-,-,TRBV28,CASSLGRGLGGYTF,TGTGCCAGCAGTTTAGGGCGGGGGCTAGGTGGCTACACCTTC
TRBJ1-2,-,once,TRBV7-9,CASSLVLGSYGYTF,TGTGCCAGCAGCTTAGTATTGGGCAGTTATGGCTACACCTTC
TRBJ1-3,-,-,TRBV15,CATSRGGANTIYF,TGTGCCACCAGCAGAGGAGGGGCGAACACCATATATTTT
TRBJ1-2,TRBD1,-,TRBV4-2,CASSRADGTGQRGYTF,TGTGCCAGCAGCCGAGCGGACGGGACAGGACAGAGGGGCTACACCTTC
TRBJ1-1,-,-,TRBV4-2,CASSQEGAGTQAFF,TGTGCCAGCAGCCAAGAAGGTGCGGGGACACAAGCTTTCTTT
TRBJ2-7,-,-,TRBV10-2,CASSATYEQYF,TGCGCCAGCAGTGCAACCTACGAGCAGTACTTC
TRBJ2-1,TRBD1,-,TRBV9,CASSADPDREYNEQFF,TGTGCCAGCAGCGCAGACCCTGACAGGGAGTACAATGAGCAGTTCTTC
TRBJ1-5,-,-,TRBV6-6,CASSFVGASNQPQHF,TGTGCCAGCAGTTTCGTGGGAGCCAGCAATCAGCCCCAGCATTTT
TRBJ1-5,TRBD1,-,TRBV28,CASSFGTGDQPQHF,TGTGCCAGCAGTTTCGGGACAGGGGATCAGCCCCAGCATTTT
TRBJ2-3,-,-,TRBV9,CASSVADLGSTDTQYF,TGTGCCAGCAGCGTAGCCGATTTGGGCAGCACAGATACGCAGTATTTT
TRBJ1-5,-,-,TRBV30,CAWSVQRDNQPQHF,TGTGCCTGGAGTGTACAGAGGGATAATCAGCCCCAGCATTTT
TRBJ2-3,-,once,TRBV6-5,CASLLGSTQYF,TGTGCCAGCCTCCTGGGGTCTACGCAGTATTTT
TRBJ2-1,-,-,TRBV7-8,CASSPRPYNEQFF,TGTGCCAGCAGCCCAAGGCCGTACAATGAGCAGTTCTTC
TRBJ1-5,TRBD1,-,TRBV4-2,CASSPRPGTGFRGTNQPQHF,TGTGCCAGCAGCCCGAGGCCCGGGACAGGGTTTAGGGGGACAAATCAGCCCCAGCATTTT
TRBJ1-1,TRBD1,-,TRBV7-9,CASRPGTGSQAFF,TGTGCCAGCAGACCCGGGACAGGGTCTCAAGCTTTCTTT
TRBJ2-2,-,-,TRBV30,CAWSILAGELFF,TGTGCCTGGAGTATCCTTGCGGGGGAGCTGTTTTTT
TRBJ2-2,-,once,TRBV4-3,CASSQDRFPGELFF,TGCGCCAGCAGCCAAGACAGGTTCCCCGGGGAGCTGTTTTTT
TRBJ2-3,TRBD2,-,TRBV12-5,CASASDGRGLASSTDTQYF,TGTGCTAGTGCCTCGGACGGTCGGGGACTAGCGTCTAGCACAGATACGCAGTATTTT
TRBJ2-5,-,-,TRBV6-5,CASSYSAGLTQYF,TGTGCCAGCAGTTACTCGGCAGGGTTGACCCAGTACTTC
TRBJ2-3,-,-,TRBV27,CASSLGSPLDTQYF,TGTGCCAGCAGTTTAGGTTCCCCCTTAGATACGCAGTATTTT
TRBJ1-2,-,-,TRBV6-1,CASSEGRYGYTF,TGTGCCAGCAGTGAAGGAAGATATGGCTACACCTTC